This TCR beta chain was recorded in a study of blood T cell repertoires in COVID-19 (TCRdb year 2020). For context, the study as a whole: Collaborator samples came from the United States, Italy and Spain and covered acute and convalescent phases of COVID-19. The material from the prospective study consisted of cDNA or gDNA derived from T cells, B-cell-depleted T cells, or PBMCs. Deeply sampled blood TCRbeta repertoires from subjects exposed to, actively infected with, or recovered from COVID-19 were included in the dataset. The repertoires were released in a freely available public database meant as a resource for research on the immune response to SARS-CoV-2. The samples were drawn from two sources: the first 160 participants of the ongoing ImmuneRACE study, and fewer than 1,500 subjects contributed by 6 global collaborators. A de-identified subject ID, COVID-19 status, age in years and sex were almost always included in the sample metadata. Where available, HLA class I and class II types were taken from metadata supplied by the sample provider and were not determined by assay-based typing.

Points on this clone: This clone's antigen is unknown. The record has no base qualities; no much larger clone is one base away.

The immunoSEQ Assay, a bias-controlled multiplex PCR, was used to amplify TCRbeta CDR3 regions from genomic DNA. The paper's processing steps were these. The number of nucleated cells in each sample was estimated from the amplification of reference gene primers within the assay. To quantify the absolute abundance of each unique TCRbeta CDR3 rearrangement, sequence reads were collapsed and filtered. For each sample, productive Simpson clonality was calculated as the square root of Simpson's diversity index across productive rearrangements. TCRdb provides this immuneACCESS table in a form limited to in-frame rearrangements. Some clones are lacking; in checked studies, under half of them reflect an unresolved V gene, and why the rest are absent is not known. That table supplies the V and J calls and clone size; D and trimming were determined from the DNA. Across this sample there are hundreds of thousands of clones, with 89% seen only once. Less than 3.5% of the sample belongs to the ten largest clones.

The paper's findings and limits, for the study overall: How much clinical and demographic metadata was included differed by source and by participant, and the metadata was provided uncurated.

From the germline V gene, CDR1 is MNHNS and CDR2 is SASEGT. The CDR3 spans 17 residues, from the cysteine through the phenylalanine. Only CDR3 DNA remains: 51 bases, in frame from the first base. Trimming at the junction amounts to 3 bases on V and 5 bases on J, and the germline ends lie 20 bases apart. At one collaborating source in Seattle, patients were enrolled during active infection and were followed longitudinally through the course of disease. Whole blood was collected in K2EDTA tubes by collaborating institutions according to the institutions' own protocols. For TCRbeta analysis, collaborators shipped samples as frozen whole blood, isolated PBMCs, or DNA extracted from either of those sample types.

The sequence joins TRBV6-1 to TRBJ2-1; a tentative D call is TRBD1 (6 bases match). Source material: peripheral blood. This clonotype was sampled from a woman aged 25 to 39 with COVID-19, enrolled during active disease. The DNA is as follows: TGTGCCAGCAGTGATCCGGGACAACTGATGCACGACAATGAGCAGTTCTTC. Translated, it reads CASSDPGQLMHDNEQFF.